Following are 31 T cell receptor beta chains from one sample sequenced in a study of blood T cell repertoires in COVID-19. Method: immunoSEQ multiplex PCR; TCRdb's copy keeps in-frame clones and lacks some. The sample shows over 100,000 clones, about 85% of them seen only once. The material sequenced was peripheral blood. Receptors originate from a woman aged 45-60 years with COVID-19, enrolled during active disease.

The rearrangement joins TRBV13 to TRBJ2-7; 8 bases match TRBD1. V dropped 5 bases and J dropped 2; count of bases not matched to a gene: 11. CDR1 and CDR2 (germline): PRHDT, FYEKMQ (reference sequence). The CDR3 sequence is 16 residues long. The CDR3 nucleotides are TGTGCCAGCAGCGGCCGGGACAGGCCTTTTCCCTACGAGCAGTACTTC. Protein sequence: CASSGRDRPFPYEQYF.

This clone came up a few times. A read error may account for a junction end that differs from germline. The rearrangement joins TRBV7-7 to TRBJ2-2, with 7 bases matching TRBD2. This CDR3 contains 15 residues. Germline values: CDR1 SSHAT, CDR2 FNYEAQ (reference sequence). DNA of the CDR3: TGTGCTAGCAGCTTAAGGGAGGGGAACACCGGGGAGCTGTTTTTT. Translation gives CASSLREGNTGELFF.

The CDR3 reads CASSLGTAYGYTF. The CDR3, as DNA: TGTGCCAGCAGCTTGGGGACAGCCTATGGCTACACCTTC. The rearrangement uses TRBV11-2 and TRBJ1-2, with 7 bases identical to TRBD1. CDR1 is SGHAT, CDR2 FQNNGV, per germline. The CDR3 loop spans 13 amino acids. J gave up 4 bases and V 3 bases, and 2 bases lay outside the gene matches.

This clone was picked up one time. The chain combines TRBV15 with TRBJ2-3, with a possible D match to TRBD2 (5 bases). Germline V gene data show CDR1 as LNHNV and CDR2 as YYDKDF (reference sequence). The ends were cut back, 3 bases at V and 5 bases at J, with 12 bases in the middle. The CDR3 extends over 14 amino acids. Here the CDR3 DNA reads TGTGCCACCAGCAGTAAGAGGGATGAAGATACGCAGTATTTT. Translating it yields CATSSKRDEDTQYF.

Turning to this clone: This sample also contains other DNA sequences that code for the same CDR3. The chain's CDR3 is CASSYSEGNQPQHF. The CDR3 DNA reads as TGTGCCAGCAGTTACTCGGAGGGAAATCAGCCCCAGCATTTT. The chain joins TRBV6-5 to TRBJ1-5; D call uncertain. The germline V gene encodes CDR1 MNHEY and CDR2 SVGAGI. The CDR3 is 14 residues long. The germline V and J ends were trimmed by 0 bases and 4 bases, with 7 bases remaining between them.

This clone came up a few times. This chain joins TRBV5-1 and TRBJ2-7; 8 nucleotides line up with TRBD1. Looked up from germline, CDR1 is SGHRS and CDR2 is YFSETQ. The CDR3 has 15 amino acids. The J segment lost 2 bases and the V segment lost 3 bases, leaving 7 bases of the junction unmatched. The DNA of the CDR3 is TGCGCCAGCAGCTCGGACAGGGAGGTCGCCTACGAGCAGTACTTC. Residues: CASSSDREVAYEQYF.

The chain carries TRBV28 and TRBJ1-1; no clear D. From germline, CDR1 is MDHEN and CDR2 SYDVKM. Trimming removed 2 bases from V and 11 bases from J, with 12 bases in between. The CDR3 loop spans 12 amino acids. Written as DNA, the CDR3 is TGTGCCAGCAGTTTAATAGCGGCCTCCGCTTTCTTT. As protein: CASSLIAASAFF.

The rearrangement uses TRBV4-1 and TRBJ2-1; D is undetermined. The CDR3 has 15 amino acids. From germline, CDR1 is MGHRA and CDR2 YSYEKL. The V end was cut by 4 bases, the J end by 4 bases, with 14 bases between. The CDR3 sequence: CASSPELIRYNEQFF. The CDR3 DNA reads TGCGCCAGCAGCCCCGAACTGATCAGGTACAATGAGCAGTTCTTC.

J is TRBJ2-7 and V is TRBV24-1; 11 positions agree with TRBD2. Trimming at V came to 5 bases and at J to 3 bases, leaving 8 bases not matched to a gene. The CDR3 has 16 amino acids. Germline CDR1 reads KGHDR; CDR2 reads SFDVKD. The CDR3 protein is CATSVASGGLHYEQYF. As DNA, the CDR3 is TGTGCCACCAGTGTCGCTAGCGGGGGGCTACACTACGAGCAGTACTTC.

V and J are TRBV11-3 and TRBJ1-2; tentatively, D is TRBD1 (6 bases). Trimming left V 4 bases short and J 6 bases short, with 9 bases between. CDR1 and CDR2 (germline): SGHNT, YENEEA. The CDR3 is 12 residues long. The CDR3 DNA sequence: TGTGCCAGCAGCTCCTCAGGGGATGGCTACACCTTC. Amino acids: CASSSSGDGYTF.

CDR3 nucleotide sequence: TGTGCCAGCAGCCCAGGGGGTTCCCTTCGTAAAAAACTGTTTTTT. This sequence encodes CASSPGGSLRKKLFF. The rearrangement links TRBV3-1 (or the pseudogene TRBV3-2) to TRBJ1-4; TRBD1 matches 7 bases. The CDR3 covers 15 residues. The V and J ends lost 4 bases and 9 bases, in that order; junction bases with no gene match: 11. Germline V CDR1 and CDR2: LGHDT, YNNKEL (reference sequence).

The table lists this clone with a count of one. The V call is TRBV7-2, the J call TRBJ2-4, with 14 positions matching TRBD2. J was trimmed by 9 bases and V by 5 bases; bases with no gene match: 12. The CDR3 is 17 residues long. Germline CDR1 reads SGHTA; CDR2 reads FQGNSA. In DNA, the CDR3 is TGTGCCAGCAGCCCGTGGACTAGCGGGGGGTCGAGGTCCATTCAGTACTTC. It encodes CASSPWTSGGSRSIQYF.

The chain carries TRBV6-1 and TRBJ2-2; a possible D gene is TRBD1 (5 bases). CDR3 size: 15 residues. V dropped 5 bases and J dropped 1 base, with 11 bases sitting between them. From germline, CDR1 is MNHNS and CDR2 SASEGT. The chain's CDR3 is CASSSLTENTGELFF. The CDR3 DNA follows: TGTGCCAGCAGTTCACTGACAGAGAACACCGGGGAGCTGTTTTTT.

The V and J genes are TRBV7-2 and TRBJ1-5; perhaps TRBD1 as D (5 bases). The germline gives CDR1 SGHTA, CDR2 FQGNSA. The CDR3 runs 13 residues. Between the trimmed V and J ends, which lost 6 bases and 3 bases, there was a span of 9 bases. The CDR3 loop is CASRGHSNQPQHF. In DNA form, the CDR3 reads TGTGCCAGCAGAGGACACTCCAATCAGCCCCAGCATTTT.

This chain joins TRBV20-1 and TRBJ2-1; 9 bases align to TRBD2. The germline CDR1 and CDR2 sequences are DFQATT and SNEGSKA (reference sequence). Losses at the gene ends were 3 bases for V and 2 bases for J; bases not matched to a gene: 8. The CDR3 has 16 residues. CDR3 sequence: CSASSLAGSPYNEQFF. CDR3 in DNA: TGCAGTGCTAGTAGTCTAGCGGGGAGCCCCTACAATGAGCAGTTCTTC.

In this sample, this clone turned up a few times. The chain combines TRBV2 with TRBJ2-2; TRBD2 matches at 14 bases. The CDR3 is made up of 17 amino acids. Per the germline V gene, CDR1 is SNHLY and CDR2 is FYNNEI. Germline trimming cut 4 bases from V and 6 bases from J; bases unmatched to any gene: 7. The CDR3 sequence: CASSGLAGGNSAGELFF. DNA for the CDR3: TGTGCCAGCAGTGGACTAGCGGGGGGGAACTCCGCCGGGGAGCTGTTTTTT.

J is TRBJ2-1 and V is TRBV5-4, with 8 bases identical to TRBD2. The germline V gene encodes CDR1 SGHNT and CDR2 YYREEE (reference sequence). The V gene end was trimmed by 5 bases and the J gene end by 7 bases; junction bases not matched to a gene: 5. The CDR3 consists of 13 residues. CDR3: CASSDGGVNEQFF. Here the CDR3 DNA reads TGTGCCAGCAGTGACGGGGGGGTTAATGAGCAGTTCTTC. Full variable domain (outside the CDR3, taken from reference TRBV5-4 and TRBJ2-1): ETGVTQSPTHLIKTRGQQVTLRCSSQSGHNTVSWYQQALGQGPQFIFQYYREEENGRGNFPPRFSGLQFPNYSSELNVNALELDDSALYLCASSDGGVNEQFFGPGTRLTVL.

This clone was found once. The CDR3 bases are TGTGCCAGCAGTTCCCAGGGGGGTCAGCCCCAGCATTTT. Translated, it gives CASSSQGGQPQHF. This chain links TRBV6-2 or TRBV6-3 with TRBJ1-5, with 7 bases matching TRBD1. This CDR3 comprises 13 residues. V was pared by 4 bases and J by 6 bases, with 3 bases of the junction left unmatched. The germline gives CDR1 MNHEY, CDR2 SVGEGT.

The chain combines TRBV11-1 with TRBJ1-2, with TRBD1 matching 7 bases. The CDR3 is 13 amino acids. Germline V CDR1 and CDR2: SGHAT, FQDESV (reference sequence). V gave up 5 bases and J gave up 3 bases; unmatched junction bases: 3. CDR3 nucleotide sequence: TGTGCCAGCAGCGACGACAGGGACTATGGCTACACCTTC. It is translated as CASSDDRDYGYTF.

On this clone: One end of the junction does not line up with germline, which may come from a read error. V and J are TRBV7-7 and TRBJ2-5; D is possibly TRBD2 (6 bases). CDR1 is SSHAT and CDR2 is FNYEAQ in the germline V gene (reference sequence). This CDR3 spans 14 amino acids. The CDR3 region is CASSSRSEGETQYF. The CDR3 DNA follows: TGTGCTAGCAGCTCCCGCTCGGAGGGGGAGACCCAGTACTTC. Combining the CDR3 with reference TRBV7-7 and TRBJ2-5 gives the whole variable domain GAGVSQSPRYKVTKRGQDVTLRCDPISSHATLYWYQQALGQGPEFLTYFNYEAQPDKSGLPSDRFSAERPEGSISTLTIQRTEQRDSAMYRCASSSRSEGETQYFGPGTRLLVL.

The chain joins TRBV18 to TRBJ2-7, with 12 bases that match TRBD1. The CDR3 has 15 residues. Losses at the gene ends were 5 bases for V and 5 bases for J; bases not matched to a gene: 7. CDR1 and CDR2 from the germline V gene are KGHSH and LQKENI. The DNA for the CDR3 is TGTGCCAGCTCATCACAAGGGACAGGGGGCGACGAGCAGTACTTC. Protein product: CASSSQGTGGDEQYF.

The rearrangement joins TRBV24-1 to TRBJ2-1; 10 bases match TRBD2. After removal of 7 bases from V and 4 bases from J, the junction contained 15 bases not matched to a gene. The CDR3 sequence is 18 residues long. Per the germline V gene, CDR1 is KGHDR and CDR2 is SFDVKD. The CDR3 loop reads CATSGGSGGVLDYNEQFF. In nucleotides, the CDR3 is TGTGCCACCAGCGGCGGCAGCGGGGGGGTCTTGGATTACAATGAGCAGTTCTTC.

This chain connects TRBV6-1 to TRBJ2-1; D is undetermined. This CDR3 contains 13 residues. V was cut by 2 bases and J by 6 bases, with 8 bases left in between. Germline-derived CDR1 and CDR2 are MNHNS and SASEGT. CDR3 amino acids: CASSESGSNEQFF. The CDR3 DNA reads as TGTGCCAGCAGTGAATCAGGTAGCAATGAGCAGTTCTTC.

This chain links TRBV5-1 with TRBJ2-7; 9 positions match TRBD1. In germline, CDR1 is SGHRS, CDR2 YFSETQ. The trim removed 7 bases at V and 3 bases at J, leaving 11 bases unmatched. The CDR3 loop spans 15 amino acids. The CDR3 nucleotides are TGCGCCAGCCGGGATCCGGGACAGGGATACTACGAGCAGTACTTC. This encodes CASRDPGQGYYEQYF.

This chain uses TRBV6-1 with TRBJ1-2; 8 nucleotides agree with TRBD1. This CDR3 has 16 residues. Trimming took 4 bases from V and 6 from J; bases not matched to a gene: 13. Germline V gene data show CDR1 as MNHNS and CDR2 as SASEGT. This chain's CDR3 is CASSAGQGEGLNGYTF. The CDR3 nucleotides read TGTGCCAGCAGTGCTGGACAGGGAGAGGGCTTGAATGGCTACACCTTC.

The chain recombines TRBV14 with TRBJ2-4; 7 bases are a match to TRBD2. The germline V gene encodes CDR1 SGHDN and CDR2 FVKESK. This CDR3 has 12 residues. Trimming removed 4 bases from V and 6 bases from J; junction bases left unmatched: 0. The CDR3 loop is CASSPGGNIQYF. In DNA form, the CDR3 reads TGTGCCAGCAGCCCGGGGGGAAACATTCAGTACTTC.

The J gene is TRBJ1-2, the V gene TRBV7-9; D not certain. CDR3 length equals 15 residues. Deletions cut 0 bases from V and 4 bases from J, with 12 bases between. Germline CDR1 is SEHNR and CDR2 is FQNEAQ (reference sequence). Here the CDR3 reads CASSLAGGGSYGYTF. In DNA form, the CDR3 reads TGTGCCAGCAGCTTAGCGGGAGGAGGGAGCTATGGCTACACCTTC.

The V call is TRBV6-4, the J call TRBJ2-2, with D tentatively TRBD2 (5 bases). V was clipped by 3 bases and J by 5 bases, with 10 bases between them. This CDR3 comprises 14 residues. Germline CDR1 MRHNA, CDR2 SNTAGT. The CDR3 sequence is CASSDAGGTGELFF. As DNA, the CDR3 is TGTGCCAGCAGTGATGCAGGCGGGACCGGGGAGCTGTTTTTT.

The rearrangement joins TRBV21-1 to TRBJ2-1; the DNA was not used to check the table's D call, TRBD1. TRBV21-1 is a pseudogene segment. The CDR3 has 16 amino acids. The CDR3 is CASSKEMTGVYNEQFF. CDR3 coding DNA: TGTGCCAGCAGCAAAGAAATGACAGGGGTCTACAATGAGCAGTTCTTC.

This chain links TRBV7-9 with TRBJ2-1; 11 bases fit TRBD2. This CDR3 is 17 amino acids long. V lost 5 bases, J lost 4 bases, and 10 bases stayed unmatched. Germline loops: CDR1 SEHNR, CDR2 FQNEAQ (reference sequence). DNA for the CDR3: TGTGCCAGCAGCCCACTTACCGGGACTAGCGGATACAATGAGCAGTTCTTC. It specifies CASSPLTGTSGYNEQFF.

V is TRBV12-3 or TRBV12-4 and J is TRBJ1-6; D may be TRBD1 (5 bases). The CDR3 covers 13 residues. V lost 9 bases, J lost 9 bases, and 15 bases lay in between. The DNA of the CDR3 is TGTGCCAGTAATTCAGGGATAGGTTCACCCCTCCACTTT. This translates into CASNSGIGSPLHF.